This T cell receptor beta chain comes out of a study of a mutant IDH1 vaccine in newly diagnosed glioma. Study-level information: Patients previously underwent radiotherapy, temozolomide, or both, and most underwent both. At week 47 came visit V13, while visit V12 had come at week 35.

The protocol was immunoSEQ multiplex PCR, while the TCRdb copy is restricted to in-frame clones and leaves out a portion. The profile shows about 26,000 clones, around 78% of them singletons. Findings and limits, study-wide: Immune responses induced by vaccination arose in about 93% of the patients.

As for time point: week 35, safety follow-up. The content of each vaccine dose was 300 ug of mutant IDH1 20-mer peptide, and topical imiquimod accompanied it. Remarks on this clone: As yet, its antigen is unknown.

This material consisted of PBMCs, taken from a glioma patient whose treatment included an IDH1 peptide vaccine. The clonotype comes from a young man with glioma.

CDR3 in DNA: TGTGCCAGCAGTTACGACAGCCCTCGGGATAATTCACCCCTCCACTTT. It is translated as CASSYDSPRDNSPLHF. The gene calls are TRBV6-5 and TRBJ1-6, with D maybe TRBD1 (5 bases). This CDR3 has 16 amino acids. CDR1 is MNHEY and CDR2 is SVGAGI in the germline V gene. The V end lost 2 bases, the J end lost 5 bases, and 13 bases lay between the germline ends.